Described below is a single T cell receptor beta chain sequence and its context. The antigen is unknown. These data come from a study of cytomegalovirus exposure and HLA in healthy donors. Study conclusions and caveats: Apparent HLA restriction characterized most CMV-associated TCR beta chains in a later analysis.

Germline CDR1 reads MNHEY; CDR2 reads SMNVEV (reference sequence). Trimming removed 0 bases at V and 8 bases at J, with 5 bases between. The CDR3 loop spans 12 amino acids. PCR used 60 Vbeta primers and 13 Jbeta primers. Assay used: immunoSEQ multiplex PCR; TCRdb lists only in-frame clones, some missing. Found here are some 130,000 clones, 79% of them singletons; the top ten hold around 7%. The chain couples TRBV27 to TRBJ2-1, with TRBD1 as a possible D gene (5 bases). The TCR was taken from a middle-aged man in good health and CMV-seropositive. The sample comprised PBMCs. CDR3 DNA: TGTGCCAGCAGTTTATCAGGGGATGAGCAGTTCTTC. It encodes CASSLSGDEQFF.